This T cell receptor (beta chain) originates from a study of vaccination and CD4 T cells after COVID-19. Study as a whole: Two of the convalescents were Hispanic, and convalescents were six males and four females. Every culture used as a control got a CEFX pool, an HIV-1 Nef pool, or no peptide. Median time from second vaccine dose to sampling was about 70 days (14 to 241).

The CDR3 has 14 residues. From germline, CDR1 is SSHAT and CDR2 FNYEAQ (reference sequence). Cultured CD4+ T-cell DNA underwent Oncomine TCR Beta short-read sequencing. TCRdb fed the PCR reads into MiXCR, producing one record per CDR3 protein. The sample holds under 25,000 distinct CDR3 sequences; around two fifths are singletons and the top ten take around 14%. Noted treatment: roughly nine-day PBMC culture with coronavirus spike peptide pools or control peptides (ViraFEST assay). Culture conditions combined some 1.9 million PBMCs per well with 7.5 to 10 IU/ml IL-2 and 8.5 to 10 ug/ml peptide pools. With respect to this clonotype: What it binds is unknown. Mismatch with germline at one junction end may stem from a read error.

Sequences were obtained from cultured CD4+ T cells from blood. This clonotype was obtained from a human donor with COVID-19. The chain combines TRBV7-7 with TRBJ2-5; weak D call: TRBD2 (6 bases). Here the CDR3 reads CASSSGSRSETQYF. The DNA for the CDR3 is TGTGCTAGCAGCTCCGGGAGTCGGTCCGAGACCCAGTACTTC.